One sample yielded the 14 T cell receptor beta chains listed below, sequenced in a study of cytomegalovirus exposure and HLA in healthy donors. PCR employed 60 Vbeta and 13 Jbeta primers. The protocol was immunoSEQ multiplex PCR, while the TCRdb copy is restricted to in-frame clones and leaves out a portion. The table lists around 150,000 clones, roughly 82% of them singletons. Sequencing was carried out using PBMCs. The receptors derive from a girl aged 10 to 17 in good health and CMV-seropositive.

The chain combines TRBV7-3 with TRBJ1-1; 8 nucleotides line up with TRBD1. V gave up 5 bases and J gave up 4 bases; unmatched junction bases: 12. There are 16 residues in the CDR3. Germline values: CDR1 SGHTA, CDR2 FQGTGA. The CDR3 DNA reads as TGTGCCAGCAGCCCAGCGGGTGGACAGGGATTCACTGAAGCTTTCTTT. It yields the protein CASSPAGGQGFTEAFF.

The rearrangement links TRBV5-1 to TRBJ1-1; the D is unclear. Trimming removed 5 bases at V and 0 bases at J, with 8 bases between. Germline CDR1 reads SGHRS; CDR2 reads YFSETQ. This CDR3 contains 13 residues. The CDR3 DNA follows: TGCGCCAGCAGGGTACAGTTGAACACTGAAGCTTTCTTT. Translated: CASRVQLNTEAFF.

CDR3 nucleotide sequence: TGTGCCAGCAGCGCTATCGGACAGTATGGCTACACCTTC. Amino acid sequence: CASSAIGQYGYTF. The rearrangement links TRBV2 to TRBJ1-2; possibly TRBD1 for D (6 bases). The CDR3 extends over 13 amino acids. Trimming removed 6 bases at V and 5 bases at J, with 13 bases between. Per the germline V gene, CDR1 is SNHLY and CDR2 is FYNNEI.

J is TRBJ1-2 and V is TRBV4-1; TRBD1 matches 9 bases. The CDR3 totals 19 residues. V gave up 0 bases and J gave up 7 bases; unmatched junction bases: 18. Germline V gene data show CDR1 as MGHRA and CDR2 as YSYEKL. DNA for the CDR3: TGCGCCAGCAGCCAAGATGGCATCCGGGCAGGACAGGGGTCGGGTGGCTACACCTTC. This codes for CASSQDGIRAGQGSGGYTF.

The rearrangement uses TRBV2 and TRBJ2-4, with a weak D call TRBD2 (5 bases). The CDR3 runs to 15 residues. Germline loops: CDR1 SNHLY, CDR2 FYNNEI. The germline V and J ends were trimmed by 4 bases and 0 bases, with 10 bases remaining between them. This CDR3 is CASSGERLAKNIQYF. CDR3 coding DNA: TGTGCCAGCAGTGGGGAGCGCCTAGCCAAAAACATTCAGTACTTC.

The rearrangement uses TRBV30 and TRBJ1-1, with a weak D call TRBD1 (6 bases). With 4 bases removed from V and 1 base from J, the gap between germline ends came to 10 bases. In germline, CDR1 is GTSNPN, CDR2 SVGIG (reference sequence). The CDR3 spans 13 residues. CDR3: CAWTRQANTEAFF. The DNA of the CDR3 is TGTGCCTGGACACGACAGGCGAACACTGAAGCTTTCTTT.

This sequence joins TRBV10-3 and TRBJ2-7; D not resolved. From germline, CDR1 is ENHRY and CDR2 SYGVKD. V was pared by 7 bases and J by 0 bases, with 13 bases between. There are 14 residues in the CDR3. The CDR3 region is CAINSGRSSYEQYF. The DNA of the CDR3 is TGTGCCATCAATTCCGGCCGGAGCTCCTACGAGCAGTACTTC.

The genes are TRBV28 and TRBJ2-3; TRBD1 might be the D (5 bases). The length of the CDR3 is 15 residues. V was trimmed by 6 bases and J by 0 bases, leaving 13 bases between them. The germline V gene encodes CDR1 MDHEN and CDR2 SYDVKM. The CDR3 DNA follows: TGTGCCAGCAGGGACCGACAGCCTAGCACAGATACGCAGTATTTT. Its protein product is CASRDRQPSTDTQYF. Looking up the rest from reference TRBV28 and TRBJ2-3 gives the full variable domain: DVKVTQSSRYLVKRTGEKVFLECVQDMDHENMFWYRQDPGLGLRLIYFSYDVKMKEKGDIPEGYSVSREKKERFSLILESASTNQTSMYLCASRDRQPSTDTQYFGPGTRLTVL.

V gene TRBV20-1 combines with J gene TRBJ1-2, with D unresolved. The CDR3 extends over 11 amino acids. The V gene's germline CDR1 is DFQATT and CDR2 SNEGSKA (reference sequence). V lost 1 base to trimming and J lost 6 bases, with 6 bases between them. CDR3 residues: CSARAVDGYTF. The CDR3, as DNA: TGCAGTGCTAGAGCTGTAGATGGCTACACCTTC.

The V and J genes are TRBV9 and TRBJ2-3, with 7 bases matching TRBD1. CDR1 is SGDLS, CDR2 YYNGEE, per germline. This CDR3 has 16 residues. The ends lost 1 base at V and 1 base at J; junction bases unmatched: 6. The CDR3 protein is CASSVSVDRGTDTQYF. In DNA, the CDR3 is TGTGCCAGCAGCGTAAGTGTAGACAGGGGCACAGATACGCAGTATTTT.

The rearrangement joins TRBV11-3 to TRBJ2-3; D remains ambiguous. CDR1 SGHNT and CDR2 YENEEA come from the germline V gene. The V gene lost 1 base and the J gene lost 6 bases, with 14 bases spanning the gap. CDR3 length: 15 amino acids. The CDR3 protein is CASSLGEAEADTQYF. CDR3 in DNA: TGTGCCAGCAGCTTAGGAGAGGCAGAGGCGGATACGCAGTATTTT.

On this clone: This CDR3 is also generated by other DNA sequences in the sample. V gene TRBV6-5 combines with J gene TRBJ1-4; D perhaps matches TRBD1 (6 bases). Trimming removed 6 bases from V and 4 bases from J, with 12 bases in between. The CDR3 runs to 14 residues. CDR1 is MNHEY, CDR2 SVGAGI, per germline. The CDR3 bases are TGTGCCAGCAGGCGGACAGCGGATAATGAAAAACTGTTTTTT. Protein product: CASRRTADNEKLFF.

In this sample, this clone turned up a few times. V gene TRBV6-1 combines with J gene TRBJ2-1, with 9 bases matching TRBD2. The length of the CDR3 is 18 residues. Germline V gene data show CDR1 as MNHNS and CDR2 as SASEGT. Losses at the gene ends were 1 base for V and 8 bases for J; bases not matched to a gene: 15. CDR3 in amino acids: CASSEVRGRGRASDEQFF. DNA of the CDR3: TGTGCCAGCAGTGAAGTCCGTGGGCGCGGGAGGGCCAGCGATGAGCAGTTCTTC.

Details on this clone: Other DNA sequences in the same sample also yield this CDR3. DNA of the CDR3: TGCGCCAGCAGCTTGGGACTAGCGGACTATAATGAGCAGTTCTTC. Residues: CASSLGLADYNEQFF. The V gene is TRBV5-1, the J gene TRBJ2-1; TRBD2 matches 9 bases. Germline CDR1 SGHRS, CDR2 YFSETQ. V was pared by 0 bases and J by 7 bases, with 5 bases of the junction left unmatched. The CDR3 runs 15 residues.